This TCR beta chain was found in a study of T cell repertoires in ileal Crohn's disease. About the research overall: About half received postoperative treatment, around 10 with thiopurines and 18 anti-TNF.

Sequencing used immunoSEQ multiplex PCR; TCRdb keeps in-frame clones, though not all of them. The sample contains approximately 18,000 clones, around 60% of which appear only once. For this clone: Antigen unknown.

Study-level findings and limits: Endoscopic recurrence occurred in every patient whose clonality exceeded 26.8%.

Germline lookup yields CDR1 GTSNPN and CDR2 SVGIG (reference sequence). Deletions cut 1 base from V and 9 bases from J, with 13 bases between. This CDR3 has 13 amino acids. Sample: ileal tissue. This sequence was found in an adult with Crohn's disease. The gene calls are TRBV30 and TRBJ2-1; D possibly corresponds to TRBD2 (6 bases). In DNA form, the CDR3 reads TGTGCCTGGAGTGCGGGGGAGGTTATTGAGCAGTTCTTC. Translating it yields CAWSAGEVIEQFF.